These 10 T cell receptor beta chains came from one sample sequenced in a study of blood T cell repertoires in COVID-19. Sequenced by immunoSEQ multiplex PCR; TCRdb stores in-frame clones only, minus some. This repertoire shows about 220,000 clones, 70% to 85% found once; its top ten account for more than 9%. The sample was peripheral blood. The receptors originated from a man in his fifties with active or convalescent COVID-19.

The V gene is TRBV9, the J gene TRBJ2-2, with 11 bases aligning to TRBD2. The CDR3 runs to 16 residues. CDR1 SGDLS and CDR2 YYNGEE come from the germline V gene. Trimming removed 4 bases from V and 5 bases from J; junction bases left unmatched: 7. The CDR3 DNA reads as TGTGCCAGCAGCCAGCTAGCGGGGGGAGGTACCGGGGAGCTGTTTTTT. It yields the protein CASSQLAGGGTGELFF.

The V gene is TRBV6-1, the J gene TRBJ2-4, with D possibly matching TRBD2 (6 bases). V shed 2 bases and J shed 10 bases, with 15 bases lying between them. The germline V gene encodes CDR1 MNHNS and CDR2 SASEGT. The CDR3 has 14 amino acids. CDR3 sequence (DNA): TGTGCCAGCAGTGAACCAGGAGGGAGTTTAATTCAGTACTTC. Translation gives CASSEPGGSLIQYF.

The gene calls are TRBV5-1 and TRBJ2-7, with 9 bases aligning to TRBD2. Germline V gene sequence: CDR1 SGHRS, CDR2 YFSETQ. Germline trimming cut 3 bases from V and 6 bases from J; bases unmatched to any gene: 7. The CDR3 loop spans 14 amino acids. The CDR3 coding sequence is TGCGCCAGCAGCTGGGGGCCACTAGCGGGCGAGCAGTACTTC. It yields the protein CASSWGPLAGEQYF. The whole variable domain, remainder taken from reference TRBV5-1 and TRBJ2-7, is KAGVTQTPRYLIKTRGQQVTLSCSPISGHRSVSWYQQTPGQGLQFLFEYFSETQRNKGNFPGRFSGRQFSNSRSEMNVSTLELGDSALYLCASSWGPLAGEQYFGPGTRLTVT.

V gene TRBV4-3 combines with J gene TRBJ1-1, with a possible D match to TRBD1 (6 bases). Trimming removed 4 bases at V and 4 bases at J, with 16 bases between. The CDR3 sequence is 15 residues long. Germline values: CDR1 LGHNA, CDR2 YSLEER. The DNA of the CDR3 is TGCGCCAGCAGCCCAGACCTTGACAGGAGCACTGAAGCTTTCTTT. Translated, it gives CASSPDLDRSTEAFF.

The chain employs TRBV3-1 (or the pseudogene TRBV3-2) and TRBJ2-2; 8 bases fit TRBD2. The CDR3 is made up of 15 amino acids. Germline assignment: CDR1 LGHDT and CDR2 YNNKEL (reference sequence). Trimming cost V 3 bases and J 4 bases; bases outside gene matches: 4. The CDR3 coding sequence is TGTGCCAGCAGCCACTTCGGGGGGGGCACCGGGGAGCTGTTTTTT. Amino acids: CASSHFGGGTGELFF.

CDR3 in amino acids: CASSVPGVETEAFF. The DNA of the CDR3 is TGTGCCAGCAGTGTACCGGGGGTGGAGACTGAAGCTTTCTTT. The chain joins TRBV9 to TRBJ1-1, with D tentatively TRBD1 (5 bases). V shed 5 bases and J shed 5 bases, with 16 bases lying between them. Germline V lookup: CDR1 SGDLS, CDR2 YYNGEE. CDR3 length: 14 amino acids.

V is TRBV19 and J is TRBJ2-2; weak D call: TRBD1 (6 bases). V lost 6 bases, J lost 1 base, and 12 bases lay in between. The CDR3 contains 15 residues. Germline V lookup: CDR1 LNHDA, CDR2 SQIVND (reference sequence). The CDR3 DNA is TGTGCCAGTAGAGGGGGTAGCCTGAACACCGGGGAGCTGTTTTTT. Protein: CASRGGSLNTGELFF.

This clone was seen more than once but under ten times. This chain connects TRBV9 to TRBJ2-1; 7 bases line up with TRBD1. Unmatched junction bases numbered 8, after V lost 2 bases and J lost 3 bases. Germline V lookup: CDR1 SGDLS, CDR2 YYNGEE. CDR3 length: 16 amino acids. The CDR3 here is CASSVGAGTDYNEQFF. The CDR3 DNA follows: TGTGCCAGCAGCGTGGGGGCCGGGACAGACTACAATGAGCAGTTCTTC.

The chain recombines TRBV6-6 with TRBJ2-7; possibly TRBD1 for D (5 bases). CDR1 and CDR2 from the germline V gene are MNHNY and SVGAGI (reference sequence). V lost 6 bases, J lost 5 bases, and 17 bases lay in between. This CDR3 has 14 amino acids. The CDR3 reads CASRTRQGGHEQYF. CDR3 coding DNA: TGTGCCAGCAGGACGAGGCAGGGCGGACACGAGCAGTACTTC.

The chain uses TRBV5-5 and TRBJ1-5; tentatively, D is TRBD1 (5 bases). V was shortened by 7 bases and J by 2 bases, with 16 bases between the two germline ends. Per germline, CDR1 SGHKS and CDR2 YYEKEE (reference sequence). This CDR3 spans 15 amino acids. The CDR3: CASRQYVNGNQPQHF. The CDR3 nucleotides are TGTGCCAGCCGACAGTACGTTAATGGCAATCAGCCCCAGCATTTT.